The clone carrying this T cell receptor beta chain occurred once. What it recognizes is unknown. These data are taken from a study of cytomegalovirus exposure and HLA in healthy donors. Study outcomes and limitations: Among TCR beta chains, those listed as cytomegalovirus-associated numbered around 160. Generally TCR sequences proved uncommon, though certain public TCRs appeared in numerous donors. Earlier analysis looked at TCR beta V segments, and most were productive about 87% or about 30% of the time.

The PCR made use of 60 Vbeta and 13 Jbeta primers. Methods used by the authors: As a later analysis found, there were about 80 million unique TCR beta chains, of which 8.5 million to 14 million were shared. Data came from immunoSEQ multiplex PCR; TCRdb stores just in-frame clones and leaves some out. Clone size and the V and J calls come from that table; the DNA yielded D and trimming. Here the sample spans roughly 180,000 clones, about 79% being singletons. The ends were cut back, 2 bases at V and 4 bases at J, with 5 bases in the middle. Germline values: CDR1 MNHEY, CDR2 SVGAGI. This CDR3 has 12 amino acids.

The chain is built from TRBV6-5 and TRBJ1-2, with D uncertain. The sample taken for sequencing was PBMCs. The clonotype was recovered from a man between 45 and 60 years old in good health and CMV-seropositive. CDR3 loop: CASSYRGYGYTF. CDR3 coding DNA: TGTGCCAGCAGTTACCGGGGCTATGGCTACACCTTC.